These 23 T cell receptor beta chains share one sample of origin, sequenced in a study of coeliac disease. General study results and limits: Active celiac intraepithelial and lamina propria samples had lower TRB and TRG clonality than control samples.

These receptors lack a known antigen. Sequencing used immunoSEQ multiplex PCR; TCRdb keeps in-frame clones, though not all of them. The data contain thousands of clones, 65% to 80% of them singletons. Source material: lamina propria lymphocytes from the gut. These receptors were obtained from a woman aged 18 to 35 with active celiac disease.

This clone turned up a few times. The chain recombines TRBV15 with TRBJ2-3; 14 bases fit TRBD2. Germline V CDR1 and CDR2: LNHNV, YYDKDF (reference sequence). Germline trimming cut 3 bases from V and 4 bases from J; bases unmatched to any gene: 0. The CDR3 length is 15 residues. Here the CDR3 reads CATSRTSGGADTQYF. The CDR3 DNA reads as TGTGCCACCAGCAGGACTAGCGGGGGGGCAGATACGCAGTATTTT.

The V gene is TRBV27, the J gene TRBJ2-3; 7 bases fit TRBD2. Germline assignment: CDR1 MNHEY and CDR2 SMNVEV (reference sequence). V gave up 4 bases and J gave up 4 bases; unmatched junction bases: 8. The CDR3 sequence is 15 residues long. CDR3 sequence reads: CASSSRGGSADTQYF. The CDR3 DNA is TGTGCCAGCAGTTCGAGGGGCGGGAGTGCAGATACGCAGTATTTT.

This chain connects TRBV29-1 to TRBJ2-3; weak D call: TRBD2 (6 bases). Germline-derived CDR1 and CDR2 are SQVTM and ANQGSEA. Trimming shortened V by 5 bases and J by 1 base, and 10 bases separated the two germline ends. The CDR3 is 13 residues long. CDR3 sequence reads: CSVSRGGTDTQYF. CDR3 sequence (DNA): TGCAGCGTTTCCCGCGGGGGCACAGATACGCAGTATTTT.

This clone was detected only once. The CDR3 region has the DNA TGTGCCAGCAGCTTGCGAAAACTTAACACAGATACGCAGTATTTT. Protein sequence: CASSLRKLNTDTQYF. The chain is built from TRBV13 and TRBJ2-3; D remains unclear. The CDR3 loop spans 15 amino acids. V lost 3 bases to trimming and J lost 2 bases, with 12 bases between them. CDR1 is PRHDT, CDR2 FYEKMQ, per germline (reference sequence).

This clone showed up just a few times. The gene calls are TRBV4-1 and TRBJ2-2, with D possibly being TRBD2 (6 bases). Germline V lookup: CDR1 MGHRA, CDR2 YSYEKL. Deletions cut 4 bases from V and 6 bases from J, with 12 bases between. The CDR3 contains 14 residues. CDR3: CASSLRLDPGELFF. The CDR3 DNA follows: TGCGCCAGCAGCCTCAGACTAGATCCCGGGGAGCTGTTTTTT.

The genes are TRBV5-1 and TRBJ1-1, with D possibly matching TRBD1 (5 bases). Germline V gene lookup returns CDR1 SGHRS and CDR2 YFSETQ. The CDR3 has 15 residues. V lost 0 bases to trimming and J lost 1 base, with 10 bases between them. The CDR3 loop reads CASSLGQRANTEAFF. In DNA form, the CDR3 reads TGCGCCAGCAGCTTGGGACAGAGAGCGAACACTGAAGCTTTCTTT.

The V and J genes are TRBV5-5 and TRBJ1-4; possibly TRBD1 for D (5 bases). CDR1 is SGHKS, CDR2 YYEKEE, per germline (reference sequence). Trimming removed 4 bases at V and 7 bases at J, with 17 bases between. This CDR3 contains 15 residues. The CDR3 bases are TGTGCCAGCAGCGACGAGACAGCGTTGGGTGAAAAACTGTTTTTT. Encoded protein: CASSDETALGEKLFF. Looking up the rest from reference TRBV5-5 and TRBJ1-4 gives the full variable domain: DAGVTQSPTHLIKTRGQQVTLRCSPISGHKSVSWYQQVLGQGPQFIFQYYEKEERGRGNFPDRFSARQFPNYSSELNVNALLLGDSALYLCASSDETALGEKLFFGSGTQLSVL.

The chain uses TRBV5-6 and TRBJ1-1; 10 positions agree with TRBD1. CDR1 SGHDT and CDR2 YYEEEE come from the germline V gene. The J segment lost 4 bases and the V segment lost 0 bases, leaving 6 bases of the junction unmatched. The CDR3 loop spans 16 amino acids. The CDR3 DNA reads as TGTGCCAGCAGCTTGGTAGGGACAGGGGAAGGCACTGAAGCTTTCTTT. Encoded protein: CASSLVGTGEGTEAFF. Complete variable domain (other parts from reference TRBV5-6 and TRBJ1-1): DAGVTQSPTHLIKTRGQQVTLRCSPKSGHDTVSWYQQALGQGPQFIFQYYEEEERQRGNFPDRFSGHQFPNYSSELNVNALLLGDSALYLCASSLVGTGEGTEAFFGQGTRLTVV.

This chain links TRBV5-1 with TRBJ2-5; D might be TRBD1 (5 bases). CDR1 SGHRS and CDR2 YFSETQ come from the germline V gene. There are 13 residues in the CDR3. Trimming left V 4 bases short and J 3 bases short, with 10 bases between. The CDR3 coding sequence is TGCGCCAGCAGCCCTGACAGCGAAGAGACCCAGTACTTC. This sequence encodes CASSPDSEETQYF.

V gene TRBV19 combines with J gene TRBJ1-2, with TRBD1 identical over 9 bases. V lost 5 bases, J lost 3 bases, and 13 bases stayed unmatched. Germline V gene sequence: CDR1 LNHDA, CDR2 SQIVND (reference sequence). The CDR3 has 17 residues. DNA of the CDR3: TGTGCCAGTAGTCCCGACCGGGGACAGGGAAGGCACTATGGCTACACCTTC. Translation: CASSPDRGQGRHYGYTF.

The V gene is TRBV5-6, the J gene TRBJ2-2; perhaps TRBD1 as D (6 bases). CDR3 size: 13 residues. The V and J ends lost 2 bases and 8 bases respectively, with 10 bases between them. Germline assignment: CDR1 SGHDT and CDR2 YYEEEE. The CDR3 DNA is TGTGCCAGCAGCTTCAGCAGGGGTGGGGAGCTGTTTTTT. Protein product: CASSFSRGGELFF.

V usage is TRBV7-2 and J usage is TRBJ1-5; D not resolved. Germline loops: CDR1 SGHTA, CDR2 FQGNSA. CDR3 length equals 15 residues. V lost 3 bases and J 3 bases, leaving 12 bases between the germline ends. CDR3 residues: CASSFGGRDNQPQHF. For the CDR3, the DNA is TGTGCCAGCAGCTTTGGAGGGAGAGACAATCAGCCCCAGCATTTT.

The table lists this clone with a few counts. The V gene is TRBV2, the J gene TRBJ1-5, with D unresolved. Germline CDR1 is SNHLY and CDR2 is FYNNEI. This CDR3 spans 20 amino acids. V was clipped by 1 base and J by 5 bases, with 27 bases between them. This CDR3 is CASSEEPDGSFFSTDQPQHF. Written as DNA, the CDR3 is TGTGCCAGCAGTGAAGAGCCAGACGGGTCCTTTTTCTCTACCGATCAGCCCCAGCATTTT. Complete variable domain (other parts from reference TRBV2 and TRBJ1-5): EPEVTQTPSHQVTQMGQEVILRCVPISNHLYFYWYRQILGQKVEFLVSFYNNEISEKSEIFDDQFSVERPDGSNFTLKIRSTKLEDSAMYFCASSEEPDGSFFSTDQPQHFGDGTRLSIL.

The chain links TRBV5-1 to TRBJ2-3, with TRBD1 matching over 8 bases. The junction had 4 bases not matched to a gene; V was cut back by 1 base and J by 6 bases. The germline CDR1 and CDR2 sequences are SGHRS and YFSETQ. The CDR3 is 14 residues long. The CDR3 DNA sequence: TGCGCCAGCAGCTTGCAGGGGGCAGCCGATACGCAGTATTTT. Amino acid sequence: CASSLQGAADTQYF.

The chain employs TRBV5-1 and TRBJ2-2; 8 bases map to TRBD1. CDR1 SGHRS and CDR2 YFSETQ come from the germline V gene. There are 16 residues in the CDR3. V gave up 2 bases and J gave up 6 bases; unmatched junction bases: 9. DNA for the CDR3: TGCGCCAGCAGCTTAACACCGACAGGGGCGGCCGGGGAGCTGTTTTTT. Translating it yields CASSLTPTGAAGELFF.

This clone was observed a single time. V and J are TRBV10-1 and TRBJ1-5; D gene unclear. V was trimmed by 1 base and J by 4 bases, leaving 5 bases between them. Germline V gene lookup returns CDR1 WNHNN and CDR2 SYGVQD (reference sequence). The CDR3 consists of 13 residues. DNA for the CDR3: TGCGCCAGCAGTGAGTTCGGGAATCAGCCCCAGCATTTT. Translated: CASSEFGNQPQHF.

This clone is a singleton in its sample. V usage is TRBV19 and J usage is TRBJ2-1, with 8 bases lining up with TRBD2. V was pared by 1 base and J by 5 bases, with 7 bases of the junction left unmatched. CDR1 and CDR2 (germline): LNHDA, SQIVND (reference sequence). The CDR3 is 16 residues long. CDR3 in amino acids: CASSIVPSGLHNEQFF. Written as DNA, the CDR3 is TGTGCCAGTAGTATAGTCCCTAGCGGGCTTCACAATGAGCAGTTCTTC.

CDR3 coding DNA: TGTGCCAGCAGCGTAGAAGGACATACTGAAAAACTGTTTTTT. Translating gives CASSVEGHTEKLFF. This chain connects TRBV9 to TRBJ1-4; TRBD1 might be the D (5 bases). Trimming pared 0 bases from V and 7 bases from J, leaving 10 bases between. The CDR3 has 14 amino acids. Germline-derived CDR1 and CDR2 are SGDLS and YYNGEE.

V is TRBV2 and J is TRBJ2-5; TRBD1 is a possible D gene (5 bases). Looked up from germline, CDR1 is SNHLY and CDR2 is FYNNEI. The CDR3 has 14 amino acids. The ends were cut back, 7 bases at V and 5 bases at J, with 17 bases in the middle. The CDR3 is CASTLGAGMETQYF. Written as DNA, the CDR3 is TGTGCCAGCACCCTTGGGGCAGGGATGGAGACCCAGTACTTC.

The chain joins TRBV7-8 to TRBJ2-1; the D is unclear. This CDR3 is built from 13 residues. Trimming took off 5 bases at V and 5 bases at J, with 10 bases between the two ends. Germline V gives CDR1 SGHVS, CDR2 FQNEAQ. The CDR3 nucleotides are TGTGCCAGCAGCGTGGGCCTTAACAATGAGCAGTTCTTC. Its protein product is CASSVGLNNEQFF.

This chain uses TRBV13 with TRBJ1-1; tentatively, D is TRBD1 (5 bases). Per the germline V gene, CDR1 is PRHDT and CDR2 is FYEKMQ (reference sequence). Deletions cut 1 base from V and 2 bases from J, with 8 bases between. This CDR3 comprises 14 residues. CDR3 loop: CASSLERGNTEAFF. Here the CDR3 DNA reads TGTGCCAGCAGCTTAGAAAGGGGCAACACTGAAGCTTTCTTT.

The chain uses TRBV6-5 and TRBJ1-1; D might be TRBD1 (6 bases). Germline-derived CDR1 and CDR2 are MNHEY and SVGAGI. The CDR3 is 14 amino acids. Trimming took off 5 bases at V and 3 bases at J, with 13 bases between the two ends. CDR3 amino acids: CASSDGTFYTEAFF. CDR3 in DNA: TGTGCCAGCAGTGATGGGACATTTTACACTGAAGCTTTCTTT.

This sequence joins TRBV7-9 and TRBJ2-7; 7 bases match TRBD1. This CDR3 has 15 amino acids. Unmatched junction bases numbered 7, after V lost 5 bases and J lost 0 bases. Germline V lookup: CDR1 SEHNR, CDR2 FQNEAQ (reference sequence). As DNA, the CDR3 is TGTGCCAGCAGCCCTAACAGGGGTTTCTCCTACGAGCAGTACTTC. Amino acids: CASSPNRGFSYEQYF.